What follows is one T cell receptor (beta chain) and its context. Its antigen is currently unknown. This specimen belongs to a study of CXCR3-negative and CXCR3-positive naive CD8 T cells. General study results and limits: From TRB CDR3 properties, TCR strength was inferred; surface CD5 did not differ between naive subsets.

UMI-labeled 5' RACE yielded the TRB cDNA libraries. TCRdb re-called the 5' RACE reads and catalogs CDR3 proteins one per entry, DNA excluded. Its table lists about 48,000 distinct CDR3 sequences. Germline CDR1 is LNHDA and CDR2 is SQIVND (reference sequence). This CDR3 is built from 15 residues. What was sequenced was memory CD8+ T cells from blood. This sequence originates from a human donor in good health. Some clones in this sample may be carry-over from other donors' samples. The chain combines TRBV19 with TRBJ2-3; TCRdb's D gene call, TRBD2, goes unchecked for lack of DNA. The CDR3: CASSIDPKGVDTQYF.